This note documents a single TCR beta chain sequence. Its specificity is not known. The data belong to a study of early T cells in non-severe SARS-CoV-2 infection. In the library, individual cDNA molecules carried attached unique molecular identifiers. In TCRdb, the 5' RACE reads were re-called with MiXCR into one record per CDR3 protein. The sample lists just under 65,000 distinct CDR3 sequences, 13% seen once, with around 4% in the top ten. Study-level results: VDJdb matches were skewed toward anti-spike CD8 T cell responses.

Germline values: CDR1 SNHLY, CDR2 FYNNEI. The CDR3 consists of 13 residues. Trimming removed 8 bases from V and 7 bases from J, with 18 bases in between. The sequence came from an adult who was a healthcare worker with PCR-confirmed SARS-CoV-2 infection or an uninfected control (not recorded which). The specimen sequenced was whole blood. The chain links TRBV2 to TRBJ2-7, with D unclear. CDR3 nucleotides: TGTGCCAGCGAGAAGGAGCTCCCTAGTGAGCAGTACTTC. Its translation is CASEKELPSEQYF.